One sample yielded the 19 T cell receptor beta chains listed below, sequenced in a study of siplizumab effects on memory and regulatory T cells. TCRdb's table, derived via immunoSEQ multiplex PCR, lists solely in-frame clones and lacks some. The profile covers over 60,000 clones, with 91% appearing a single time and around 28% taken by the ten largest. Sequencing was carried out using CD8+ T cells sorted from blood. These receptors were collected from a human donor in good health.

This chain links TRBV27 with TRBJ2-5; D is perhaps TRBD1 (6 bases). The CDR3 has 13 amino acids. Germline V lookup: CDR1 MNHEY, CDR2 SMNVEV (reference sequence). Trimming removed 8 bases at V and 0 bases at J, with 10 bases between. Here the CDR3 reads CASPYRDQETQYF. In DNA form, the CDR3 reads TGTGCCAGCCCCTACAGGGACCAAGAGACCCAGTACTTC.

The J gene is TRBJ2-5, the V gene TRBV10-3; D may match TRBD1 or TRBD2 (5 bases each). This CDR3 region has 15 residues. The germline gives CDR1 ENHRY, CDR2 SYGVKD. V shed 2 bases and J shed 5 bases, with 15 bases lying between them. CDR3 sequence reads: CAISEPGPSMETQYF. The CDR3, as DNA: TGTGCCATCAGTGAGCCGGGACCATCGATGGAGACCCAGTACTTC.

This chain joins TRBV19 and TRBJ1-2; D may be TRBD1 (6 bases). Looked up from germline, CDR1 is LNHDA and CDR2 is SQIVND (reference sequence). Trimming pared 5 bases from V and 3 bases from J, leaving 13 bases between. The CDR3 has 14 amino acids. CDR3 coding DNA: TGTGCCAGTAGTGCAGACAGGATTTACTATGGCTACACCTTC. Translated: CASSADRIYYGYTF.

This clone was recorded a few times. The chain employs TRBV7-3 and TRBJ1-2, with 8 bases aligning to TRBD1. The CDR3 loop spans 13 amino acids. Germline trimming cut 3 bases from V and 6 bases from J; bases unmatched to any gene: 3. Germline CDR1 SGHTA, CDR2 FQGTGA. CDR3 residues: CASSLGQVHGYTF. CDR3 nucleotide sequence: TGTGCCAGCAGCTTGGGACAGGTCCATGGCTACACCTTC.

The rearrangement links TRBV19 to TRBJ2-2; TRBD1 or TRBD2 may be the D gene (5 bases each). The CDR3 spans 13 residues. The V end was cut by 1 base, the J end by 7 bases, with 7 bases between. Germline loops: CDR1 LNHDA, CDR2 SQIVND (reference sequence). DNA for the CDR3: TGTGCCAGTAGTATAGGGGGGTACGGGGAGCTGTTTTTT. Its translation is CASSIGGYGELFF.

Here the CDR3 DNA reads TGCGCCAGCAGCCAATTTAAGCAGACTGGCTACACCTTC. Translating gives CASSQFKQTGYTF. The J gene is TRBJ1-2, the V gene TRBV4-1; D gene ambiguous. V lost 2 bases, J lost 7 bases, and 11 bases lay in between. The CDR3 is 13 amino acids. Looked up from germline, CDR1 is MGHRA and CDR2 is YSYEKL.

The sample holds one count of this clone. The chain is built from TRBV11-2 and TRBJ1-1; 10 bases line up with TRBD1. The CDR3 length is 16 residues. With 2 bases clipped from V and 5 bases from J, the junction kept 8 bases outside the gene matches. Germline V CDR1 and CDR2: SGHAT, FQNNGV. The CDR3 bases are TGTGCCAGCAGCTTAACCGGGACAGGGGTTGGTACTGAAGCTTTCTTT. Its protein product is CASSLTGTGVGTEAFF.

The chain uses TRBV7-9 and TRBJ1-5; D is possibly TRBD1 (6 bases). The CDR3 is 15 amino acids. Germline CDR1 reads SEHNR; CDR2 reads FQNEAQ (reference sequence). V gave up 3 bases and J gave up 4 bases, with 13 bases separating them. CDR3 DNA: TGTGCCAGCAGCTTCGGGGGGCAGGGAAATCAGCCCCAGCATTTT. Protein: CASSFGGQGNQPQHF.

The V gene is TRBV6-5, the J gene TRBJ2-3; D gene uncertain. Germline V gene sequence: CDR1 MNHEY, CDR2 SVGAGI. This CDR3 has 13 residues. Trimming took off 4 bases at V and 1 base at J, with 6 bases between the two ends. CDR3 coding DNA: TGTGCCAGCAGTTTGGTGGGCACAGATACGCAGTATTTT. Its translation is CASSLVGTDTQYF.

The genes are TRBV11-2 and TRBJ1-1; 9 bases are shared with TRBD1. The V segment lost 0 bases and the J segment 6 bases; nucleotides outside the gene matches: 2. From germline, CDR1 is SGHAT and CDR2 FQNNGV. This CDR3 has 14 residues. CDR3 in amino acids: CASSLEQGAAEAFF. CDR3 nucleotide sequence: TGTGCCAGCAGCTTAGAACAGGGGGCCGCTGAAGCTTTCTTT.

The rearrangement uses TRBV4-1 and TRBJ1-5; D is possibly TRBD1 (5 bases). The CDR3 has 15 residues. The V end was cut by 1 base, the J end by 3 bases, with 10 bases between. The V gene's germline CDR1 is MGHRA and CDR2 YSYEKL. CDR3 sequence (DNA): TGCGCCAGCAGCCAAGGGACACCGTTCAATCAGCCCCAGCATTTT. It yields the protein CASSQGTPFNQPQHF.

The chain is built from TRBV5-6 and TRBJ2-7, with unresolved D. Trimming shortened V by 4 bases and J by 2 bases, and 13 bases separated the two germline ends. This CDR3 has 14 residues. Germline CDR1 is SGHDT and CDR2 is YYEEEE. The chain's CDR3 is CASSKRRQTYEQYF. CDR3 DNA sequence: TGTGCCAGCAGCAAAAGGCGACAAACCTACGAGCAGTACTTC.

For this clone: An end of the junction does not agree with germline; a read error may underlie this. V gene TRBV7-7 combines with J gene TRBJ2-1; a weak D match, TRBD1 (6 bases). CDR1 and CDR2 (germline): SSHAT, FNYEAQ (reference sequence). This CDR3 is 14 amino acids long. CDR3 coding DNA: TGTGCTAGCAGCTTAGGGGGACCCGACAATGAGCAGTTCTTC. Translation gives CASSLGGPDNEQFF.

V and J are TRBV6-1 and TRBJ1-1; TRBD1 agrees at 8 bases. Trimming removed 10 bases from V and 7 bases from J; junction bases left unmatched: 11. Germline CDR1 and CDR2: MNHNS and SASEGT. The CDR3 length is 13 residues. CDR3: CATDPTGGLEAFF. DNA for the CDR3: TGTGCCACCGACCCAACAGGGGGACTTGAAGCTTTCTTT.

This CDR3 is CASSVDSENTEAFF. CDR3 nucleotides: TGTGCCAGCAGCGTAGACAGCGAGAACACTGAAGCTTTCTTT. The rearrangement joins TRBV9 to TRBJ1-1; D gene unclear. Germline loops: CDR1 SGDLS, CDR2 YYNGEE. V was clipped by 0 bases and J by 1 base, with 7 bases between them. This CDR3 has 14 amino acids.

The rearrangement links TRBV14 to TRBJ2-7; 9 bases agree with TRBD2. The V and J ends lost 5 bases and 4 bases, in that order; junction bases with no gene match: 6. The CDR3 extends over 14 amino acids. Germline-derived CDR1 and CDR2 are SGHDN and FVKESK. The CDR3 is CASSGSGSEYEQYF. CDR3 in DNA: TGTGCCAGCAGCGGTAGCGGGAGCGAGTACGAGCAGTACTTC.

The V gene is TRBV27, the J gene TRBJ2-1; TRBD1 matches at 7 bases. The V gene's germline CDR1 is MNHEY and CDR2 SMNVEV (reference sequence). J gave up 2 bases and V 2 bases, and 0 bases lay outside the gene matches. This CDR3 contains 14 residues. The CDR3 is CASSLQGAYNEQFF. The CDR3 DNA reads TGTGCCAGCAGTTTACAGGGGGCCTACAATGAGCAGTTCTTC.

The genes are TRBV29-1 and TRBJ2-2; 10 bases are shared with TRBD1. Germline V lookup: CDR1 SQVTM, CDR2 ANQGSEA. Trimming removed 0 bases from V and 7 bases from J; junction bases left unmatched: 8. This CDR3 spans 16 amino acids. The CDR3 region is CSVEDPGTGEIGELFF. The CDR3 DNA reads as TGCAGCGTTGAAGATCCGGGGACAGGGGAAATCGGGGAGCTGTTTTTT.

The rearrangement uses TRBV2 and TRBJ2-3; a weak D match, TRBD1 (5 bases). The ends were cut back, 7 bases at V and 2 bases at J, with 19 bases in the middle. The CDR3 contains 16 residues. Germline V gene sequence: CDR1 SNHLY, CDR2 FYNNEI. The CDR3 DNA reads as TGTGCCAGCATCCCTGGGGCGTCTCAGTCCACAGATACGCAGTATTTT. Its translation is CASIPGASQSTDTQYF.